Following are 32 T cell receptor beta chains from one sample sequenced in a study of neurological immune-mediated disorders. From the 5' RACE reads, TCRdb called clonotypes with MiXCR, one entry per CDR3 protein. The sample shows around 33,000 distinct CDR3 sequences, roughly 25% of them seen only once. What was sequenced was CD4+ T cells from blood. These receptors were collected from a man aged 50-60 years with HTLV-1-associated myelopathy (HAM/TSP).

This clonotype was seen repeatedly, ten times or more. V is TRBV3-1 and J is TRBJ2-7, with D perhaps TRBD2 (7 bases). The germline V and J ends were trimmed by 4 bases and 5 bases, with 24 bases remaining between them. The CDR3 is made up of 17 amino acids. CDR1 is LGHDT and CDR2 is YNNKEL in the germline V gene (reference sequence). The CDR3 reads CASSLTPAGALGNEQYF. Written as DNA, the CDR3 is TGTGCCAGCAGCCTCACCCCGGCGGGGGCCCTGGGTAACGAGCAGTACTTC.

This clonotype was seen more than once but under ten times. The limits of the CDR3 on the DNA are not certain, so only TCRdb's listed CDR3 is given. The J gene is TRBJ2-7, the V gene TRBV5-5; whether TRBD2, the table's D call, matches the DNA was not checked. The CDR3 comprises 20 residues, both ends counted. Germline V gives CDR1 SGHKS, CDR2 YYEKEE (reference sequence). CDR3 sequence: CASSFYICSALLAGTYEQYF.

This clonotype was seen at least ten times. The chain carries TRBV4-2 and TRBJ1-1; perhaps TRBD1 as D (5 bases). The germline CDR1 and CDR2 sequences are LGHNA and YNFKEQ. The germline V and J ends were trimmed by 6 bases and 3 bases, with 14 bases remaining between them. The CDR3 sequence is 14 residues long. CDR3 region: CASSPQGEDTEAFF. The CDR3 DNA reads TGTGCCAGCAGTCCACAAGGGGAGGACACTGAAGCTTTCTTT.

In its sample, this clonotype was seen a few times. The V call is TRBV5-1, the J call TRBJ2-7; D may be TRBD2 (5 bases). Per germline, CDR1 SGHRS and CDR2 YFSETQ. The V end lost 4 bases, the J end lost 7 bases, and 21 bases lay between the germline ends. The CDR3 has 15 residues. CDR3 in amino acids: CASSPLKPGTGEQYF. In nucleotides, the CDR3 is TGCGCCAGCAGCCCTCTCAAACCGGGAACGGGAGAGCAGTACTTC. The variable domain in full, completed from reference TRBV5-1 and TRBJ2-7, reads KAGVTQTPRYLIKTRGQQVTLSCSPISGHRSVSWYQQTPGQGLQFLFEYFSETQRNKGNFPGRFSGRQFSNSRSEMNVSTLELGDSALYLCASSPLKPGTGEQYFGPGTRLTVT.

V usage is TRBV12-3 or TRBV12-4 and J usage is TRBJ1-2; a weak D match, TRBD1 (5 bases). The germline V and J ends were trimmed by 6 bases and 4 bases, with 12 bases remaining between them. This CDR3 contains 13 residues. The CDR3 DNA reads as TGTGCCAGCAGCAGGGTCGGGGTCTATGGCTACACCTTC. This encodes CASSRVGVYGYTF.

This clonotype was recorded many times. The V and J genes are TRBV20-1 and TRBJ2-3; D gene unclear. The CDR3 totals 15 residues. Trimming removed 0 bases from V and 0 bases from J, with 10 bases in between. Germline V lookup: CDR1 DFQATT, CDR2 SNEGSKA (reference sequence). The CDR3 DNA sequence: TGCAGTGCTAGAGAACCCGGCTCTAGCACAGATACGCAGTATTTT. Its protein product is CSAREPGSSTDTQYF.

V is TRBV2 and J is TRBJ2-4, with D uncertain. V lost 4 bases to trimming and J lost 7 bases, with 8 bases between them. The germline CDR1 and CDR2 sequences are SNHLY and FYNNEI. The CDR3 spans 12 residues. CDR3 region: CASSGQTNIQYF. In DNA, the CDR3 is TGTGCCAGCAGTGGCCAAACCAACATTCAGTACTTC.

Note on this clonotype: A much larger clonotype is one base distant, so this may be a read error. The V and J genes are TRBV7-6 and TRBJ2-2, with 13 positions matching TRBD2. From germline, CDR1 is SGHVS and CDR2 FNYEAQ. This CDR3 is 18 amino acids long. The CDR3 loop is CVSSQRGLAGPNTGELFF. The CDR3 nucleotides are TGTGTCAGCAGCCAAAGGGGACTAGCGGGACCGAACACCGGGGAGCTGTTTTTT.

This clonotype was seen at least ten times. The chain uses TRBV7-8 and TRBJ2-2; possibly TRBD1 or TRBD2 for D (5 bases each). Trimming took off 4 bases at V and 0 bases at J, with 18 bases between the two ends. CDR3 size: 18 residues. Germline V CDR1 and CDR2: SGHVS, FQNEAQ. This CDR3 reads CASSSILPGRANTGELFF. The CDR3 nucleotides are TGTGCCAGCAGCTCTATTCTTCCAGGGCGGGCGAACACCGGGGAGCTGTTTTTT.

This clonotype occurred many times. The chain employs TRBV20-1 and TRBJ2-2; D not certain. Trimming shortened V by 3 bases and J by 1 base, and 12 bases separated the two germline ends. This CDR3 has 15 amino acids. CDR1 is DFQATT, CDR2 SNEGSKA, per germline (reference sequence). CDR3 region: CSASPRVWNTGELFF. The CDR3 bases are TGCAGTGCTAGCCCCCGGGTCTGGAACACCGGGGAGCTGTTTTTT.

This clonotype showed up many times. The chain joins TRBV6-5 to TRBJ2-1; 8 bases agree with TRBD2. The CDR3 runs 16 residues. Germline V gene data show CDR1 as MNHEY and CDR2 as SVGAGI. Unmatched junction bases numbered 16, after V lost 5 bases and J lost 10 bases. The CDR3 DNA follows: TGTGCCAGCAGTAATCGGGACGGGAGGGATAGTTGGGAGCAGTTCTTC. Amino acids: CASSNRDGRDSWEQFF.

This clonotype was counted ten times or more. The chain recombines TRBV4-2 with TRBJ2-1; D may be TRBD1 or TRBD2 (5 bases each). This CDR3 has 15 amino acids. The germline gives CDR1 LGHNA, CDR2 YNFKEQ. V lost 4 bases and J lost 5, with 15 bases in between. CDR3 region: CASSPSIGDHNEQFF. CDR3 in DNA: TGTGCCAGCAGCCCTTCAATAGGGGACCACAATGAGCAGTTCTTC.

This clonotype was found many times. This chain connects TRBV29-1 to TRBJ1-1, with 7 bases matching TRBD1. This CDR3 comprises 13 residues. Germline V CDR1 and CDR2: SQVTM, ANQGSEA. J gave up 5 bases and V 6 bases, and 9 bases lay outside the gene matches. The CDR3 DNA sequence: TGCAGCGTAGTGACAGGGTCGAGTACTGAAGCTTTCTTT. This translates into CSVVTGSSTEAFF.

This clonotype was counted many times. V is TRBV12-3 or TRBV12-4 and J is TRBJ2-1; 7 nucleotides line up with TRBD1. This CDR3 is built from 14 residues. V shed 7 bases and J 3 bases; nucleotides not matched to a gene: 6. The CDR3 reads CASTPGGGYNEQFF. For the CDR3, the DNA is TGTGCCAGCACCCCAGGGGGTGGCTACAATGAGCAGTTCTTC.

By sample fraction, this clonotype is medium-sized. The J gene is TRBJ2-1, the V gene TRBV7-2, with D unresolved. Germline V gives CDR1 SGHTA, CDR2 FQGNSA. The CDR3 loop spans 12 amino acids. V lost 5 bases and J lost 6, with 8 bases in between. The CDR3 DNA follows: TGTGCCAGCAGCGCCGGCCCCAATGAGCAGTTCTTC. It codes for CASSAGPNEQFF.

This clonotype was recorded at least ten times. The J gene is TRBJ2-5, the V gene TRBV29-1; no definite D call. The V end was cut by 4 bases, the J end by 4 bases, with 10 bases between. From germline, CDR1 is SQVTM and CDR2 ANQGSEA. This CDR3 spans 12 amino acids. Here the CDR3 reads CSVGVQRETQYF. DNA for the CDR3: TGCAGCGTTGGGGTTCAGCGAGAGACCCAGTACTTC.

The V call is TRBV7-8, the J call TRBJ1-2, with unresolved D. Germline CDR1 SGHVS, CDR2 FQNEAQ. The CDR3 has 11 residues. Trimming stripped 2 bases from V and 8 bases from J, with 6 bases between. In DNA form, the CDR3 reads TGTGCCAGCAGCTTATGGGAGGGCTACACCTTC. Translating it yields CASSLWEGYTF.

This clonotype was seen ten or more times. The rearrangement links TRBV5-8 to TRBJ2-5; weak D call: TRBD1 (5 bases). The CDR3 length is 15 residues. The germline gives CDR1 SGHTS, CDR2 YDEGEE. Trimming took off 0 bases at V and 2 bases at J, with 11 bases between the two ends. CDR3 sequence reads: CASSLGGRAQETQYF. The CDR3 DNA sequence: TGTGCCAGCAGCTTGGGGGGCAGGGCACAAGAGACCCAGTACTTC.

The genes are TRBV20-1 and TRBJ1-6; a possible D gene is TRBD1 (6 bases). The germline V and J ends were trimmed by 4 bases and 6 bases, with 10 bases remaining between them. The germline CDR1 and CDR2 sequences are DFQATT and SNEGSKA (reference sequence). The CDR3 sequence is 13 residues long. The chain's CDR3 is CSAKTGPNSPLHF. The CDR3 region has the DNA TGCAGTGCTAAGACAGGCCCTAATTCACCCCTCCACTTT.

This clonotype was recorded a few times. A read error may explain this, as a much larger clone is one base away. The rearrangement links TRBV7-2 to TRBJ2-1; no firm D call. In germline, CDR1 is SGHTA, CDR2 FQGNSA. Trimming took off 5 bases at V and 2 bases at J, with 4 bases between the two ends. The CDR3 has 12 amino acids. Written as DNA, the CDR3 is TGTGCCAGCAGCCGGACCTACAATGAGCAGTTCTTC. This gives the protein CASSRTYNEQFF. Variable domain in full (rest from reference TRBV7-2 and TRBJ2-1): GAGVSQSPSNKVTEKGKDVELRCDPISGHTALYWYRQSLGQGLEFLIYFQGNSAPDKSGLPSDRFSAERTGGSVSTLTIQRTQQEDSAVYLCASSRTYNEQFFGPGTRLTVL.

This clonotype came up many times. The chain uses TRBV29-1 and TRBJ1-1; TRBD1 might be the D (5 bases). The ends were cut back, 6 bases at V and 4 bases at J, with 18 bases in the middle. Per germline, CDR1 SQVTM and CDR2 ANQGSEA. CDR3 length: 14 amino acids. The CDR3 loop is CSVAGDGWGTEAFF. CDR3 coding DNA: TGCAGCGTAGCCGGGGACGGGTGGGGCACTGAAGCTTTCTTT.

This chain uses TRBV3-1 with TRBJ2-7; D tentatively reads TRBD1 or TRBD2 (6 bases each). Between the trimmed V and J ends, which lost 4 bases and 3 bases, there was a span of 16 bases. Germline CDR1 LGHDT, CDR2 YNNKEL (reference sequence). This CDR3 has 15 amino acids. CDR3 sequence reads: CASSRRQEGGYEQYF. The CDR3, as DNA: TGTGCCAGCAGCCGCCGACAGGAGGGGGGCTACGAGCAGTACTTC.

Ten or more counts support this clonotype. The J gene is TRBJ2-7, the V gene TRBV29-1; D is unclear. Germline CDR1 SQVTM, CDR2 ANQGSEA. This CDR3 is built from 10 residues. V was shortened by 6 bases and J by 6 bases, with 9 bases between the two germline ends. CDR3 in DNA: TGCAGCGTGCGCTGGGGCGAGCAGTACTTC. Protein: CSVRWGEQYF.

The gene calls are TRBV12-3 or TRBV12-4 and TRBJ1-5; D perhaps matches TRBD1 (5 bases). The CDR3 runs 15 residues. V was clipped by 3 bases and J by 0 bases, with 9 bases between them. CDR3 nucleotides: TGTGCCAGCAGTTTGTCTGGGGGTAGCAATCAGCCCCAGCATTTT. Translating it yields CASSLSGGSNQPQHF.

This clonotype was observed many times. The chain recombines TRBV12-3 or TRBV12-4 with TRBJ2-2; TRBD2 matches at 7 bases. The junction had 7 bases not matched to a gene; V was cut back by 3 bases and J by 6 bases. This CDR3 comprises 15 residues. The CDR3 region has the DNA TGTGCCAGCAGTTTTATATATGGGGGGGCCGGGGAGCTGTTTTTT. Amino acid sequence: CASSFIYGGAGELFF.

This clonotype was observed many times. The chain employs TRBV9 and TRBJ1-3, with D possibly matching TRBD1 (5 bases). CDR1 and CDR2 from the germline V gene are SGDLS and YYNGEE. Trimming took 3 bases from V and 0 from J, leaving 13 bases between them. This CDR3 is 16 amino acids long. In nucleotides, the CDR3 is TGTGCCAGCAGCGACCAACCCAGGGTCTCTGGAAACACCATATATTTT. Translating it yields CASSDQPRVSGNTIYF.

Here the CDR3 reads CASSGGVDPLNEQFF. CDR3 nucleotide sequence: TGTGCCAGCAGTGGGGGTGTGGATCCCCTCAATGAGCAGTTCTTC. The chain links TRBV25-1 to TRBJ2-1; D unclear. Trimming left V 4 bases short and J 6 bases short, with 16 bases between. This CDR3 region has 15 residues. Germline V gene lookup returns CDR1 MGHDK and CDR2 SYGVNS.

This clonotype was counted once. This sequence joins TRBV5-6 and TRBJ1-2; 8 bases are shared with TRBD1. The germline CDR1 and CDR2 sequences are SGHDT and YYEEEE. The CDR3 runs 13 residues. The trim removed 4 bases at V and 8 bases at J, leaving 7 bases unmatched. The CDR3 loop reads CASSLTGVVGYTF. The DNA for the CDR3 is TGTGCCAGCAGCCTGACAGGGGTGGTGGGCTACACCTTC.

To note about this clonotype: At one of its ends the junction is not consistent with the germline gene, which may arise from a read error. CDR3 sequence: CVSSFVSSTGPDTQYF. In DNA, the CDR3 is TGTGTCAGCAGCTTCGTGAGCTCGACAGGGCCAGATACGCAGTATTTT. The chain has TRBV11-2 and TRBJ2-3; 7 nucleotides match TRBD1. The germline V gene encodes CDR1 SGHAT and CDR2 FQNNGV. CDR3 length equals 16 residues.

This clonotype has at least ten counts. The CDR3 is CASSLGQGANIQYF. Written as DNA, the CDR3 is TGCGCCAGCAGCTTAGGGCAGGGGGCAAACATTCAGTACTTC. The rearrangement links TRBV5-1 to TRBJ2-4; 8 positions agree with TRBD1. V lost 2 bases and J lost 6; bases outside the gene matches: 4. CDR1 and CDR2 (germline): SGHRS, YFSETQ. This CDR3 is built from 14 residues.

This clonotype occurred many times. The chain employs TRBV3-1 and TRBJ1-6; 8 nucleotides agree with TRBD1. CDR3 length: 14 amino acids. Germline lookup yields CDR1 LGHDT and CDR2 YNNKEL (reference sequence). The V gene end was trimmed by 5 bases and the J gene end by 6 bases; junction bases not matched to a gene: 3. The CDR3 protein is CASSFDRGNSPLHF. The CDR3 nucleotides are TGTGCCAGCAGCTTTGACAGGGGTAATTCACCCCTCCACTTT.

This chain links TRBV2 with TRBJ2-1; D call uncertain. CDR1 SNHLY and CDR2 FYNNEI come from the germline V gene. The V gene lost 6 bases and the J gene lost 13 bases, with 13 bases spanning the gap. This CDR3 is built from 11 residues. The CDR3 here is CASSVTVPQFF. The CDR3 DNA is TGTGCCAGCAGCGTGACGGTCCCCCAGTTCTTC.